This T cell receptor (beta chain) was recorded in a study of blood T cell repertoires in COVID-19. The CDR3 loop spans 14 amino acids. V was pared by 8 bases and J by 5 bases, with 16 bases between. CDR1 LNHDA and CDR2 SQIVND come from the germline V gene (reference sequence). Sequenced by immunoSEQ multiplex PCR; TCRdb stores in-frame clones only, minus some. The sample yields about 190,000 clones, approximately 73% seen once. J is TRBJ1-5 and V is TRBV19; D might be TRBD1 (6 bases). The receptor was isolated from a woman aged 45-65 years with acute COVID-19. The sequenced sample was PBMCs or T cells enriched from blood (not recorded which). CDR3: CASALTGIDQPQHF. The CDR3 DNA reads TGTGCCAGTGCCCTAACAGGGATTGATCAGCCCCAGCATTTT.